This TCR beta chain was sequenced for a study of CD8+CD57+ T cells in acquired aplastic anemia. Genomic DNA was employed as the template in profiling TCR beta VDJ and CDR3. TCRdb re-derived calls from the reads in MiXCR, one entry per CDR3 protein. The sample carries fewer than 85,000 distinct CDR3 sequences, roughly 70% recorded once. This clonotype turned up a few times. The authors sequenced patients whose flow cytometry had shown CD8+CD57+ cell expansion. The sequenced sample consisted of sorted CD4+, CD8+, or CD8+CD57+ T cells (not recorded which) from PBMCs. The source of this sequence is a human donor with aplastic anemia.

The CDR3 DNA is TGTGCCAGCAGCTTACAGGGAGGCGAGCAGTACTTC. The encoded protein is CASSLQGGEQYF. The chain combines TRBV7-3 with TRBJ2-7; possible D gene TRBD2, 6 bases. There are 12 residues in the CDR3. Trimming shortened V by 2 bases and J by 6 bases, and 8 bases separated the two germline ends. Germline V gene sequence: CDR1 SGHTA, CDR2 FQGTGA.